Following are 27 T cell receptor beta chains from one sample sequenced in a study of blood T cell repertoires in COVID-19. Using immunoSEQ multiplex PCR, the repertoire was profiled, and TCRdb retains in-frame clones only, with some absent. Counted here are around 150,000 clones, more than 60% occurring once; the ten biggest clones make up about 9.4%. The specimen was peripheral blood. All receptors derive from a woman aged 45-65 years with active or convalescent COVID-19.

The chain joins TRBV19 to TRBJ1-2; tentatively, D is TRBD1 (5 bases). The V end was cut by 10 bases, the J end by 5 bases, with 20 bases between. From germline, CDR1 is LNHDA and CDR2 SQIVND (reference sequence). This CDR3 is 14 amino acids long. Written as DNA, the CDR3 is TGTGCCACCGAAGGACATTCGGTTAGGTATGGCTACACCTTC. Its translation is CATEGHSVRYGYTF.

The rearrangement links TRBV12-3 or TRBV12-4 to TRBJ2-1, with a weak D call TRBD1 (5 bases). The CDR3 is 13 amino acids. Trimming pared 5 bases from V and 6 bases from J, leaving 11 bases between. Here the CDR3 DNA reads TGTGCCAGCAGTGTGCGACAGTCCAATGAGCAGTTCTTC. It encodes CASSVRQSNEQFF.

The chain has TRBV6-5 and TRBJ1-1; D is ambiguous. The V end lost 11 bases, the J end lost 0 bases, and 13 bases lay between the germline ends. CDR3 length: 13 residues. The germline V gene encodes CDR1 MNHEY and CDR2 SVGAGI. The DNA of the CDR3 is TGTGCCGGAGGCCGGTACATGAACACTGAAGCTTTCTTT. Translating it yields CAGGRYMNTEAFF.

V is TRBV6-2 or TRBV6-3 and J is TRBJ2-1; 12 bases agree with TRBD2. Trimming took 5 bases from V and 12 from J; bases not matched to a gene: 11. Germline-derived CDR1 and CDR2 are MNHEY and SVGEGT. The CDR3 is 15 amino acids. In DNA, the CDR3 is TGTGCCAGCAGTGCTAGCGGGAGGGCCCTCATCGGGCAGTTCTTC. Translation: CASSASGRALIGQFF.

V is TRBV3-1 (or the pseudogene TRBV3-2) and J is TRBJ1-1, with TRBD1 matching over 11 bases. The V gene's germline CDR1 is LGHDT and CDR2 YNNKEL (reference sequence). The CDR3 consists of 15 residues. J was trimmed by 4 bases and V by 1 base; bases with no gene match: 2. Here the CDR3 reads CASSQGTGGFTEAFF. DNA for the CDR3: TGTGCCAGCAGCCAAGGGACAGGGGGCTTCACTGAAGCTTTCTTT.

J is TRBJ2-1 and V is TRBV3-1 (or the pseudogene TRBV3-2); no reliable D call. V was shortened by 4 bases and J by 10 bases, with 14 bases between the two germline ends. Germline loops: CDR1 LGHDT, CDR2 YNNKEL (reference sequence). The CDR3 is made up of 13 amino acids. The DNA of the CDR3 is TGTGCCAGCAGCCCCCTGCCTGGGCAGGAGCAGTTCTTC. This codes for CASSPLPGQEQFF.

The gene calls are TRBV7-3 and TRBJ2-3; 9 positions agree with TRBD1. This CDR3 is 15 amino acids long. V was clipped by 4 bases and J by 1 base; unmatched bases: 3. The germline CDR1 and CDR2 sequences are SGHTA and FQGTGA. The chain's CDR3 is CASSSRTGGTDTQYF. In nucleotides, the CDR3 is TGTGCCAGCAGCTCCCGGACAGGGGGCACAGATACGCAGTATTTT. Complete variable domain (other parts from reference TRBV7-3 and TRBJ2-3): GAGVSQTPSNKVTEKGKYVELRCDPISGHTALYWYRQSLGQGPEFLIYFQGTGAADDSGLPNDRFFAVRPEGSVSTLKIQRTERGDSAVYLCASSSRTGGTDTQYFGPGTRLTVL.

The rearrangement joins TRBV15 to TRBJ2-2; a weak D match, TRBD1 (7 bases). This CDR3 has 15 residues. V was shortened by 1 base and J by 4 bases, with 10 bases between the two germline ends. The germline V gene has CDR1 LNHNV and CDR2 YYDKDF (reference sequence). As DNA, the CDR3 is TGTGCCACCAGCAGAGGGGGGGACAGCACCGGGGAGCTGTTTTTT. Translating gives CATSRGGDSTGELFF.

This chain links TRBV11-2 with TRBJ1-2; D not certain. This CDR3 is built from 13 residues. The germline V gene encodes CDR1 SGHAT and CDR2 FQNNGV. V was shortened by 1 base and J by 7 bases, with 10 bases between the two germline ends. CDR3 in amino acids: CASSLVGAGGYTF. CDR3 coding DNA: TGTGCCAGCAGCTTAGTAGGTGCAGGTGGCTACACCTTC.

J is TRBJ1-2 and V is TRBV29-1; TRBD1 matches 7 bases. CDR3 size: 14 residues. CDR1 and CDR2 (germline): SQVTM, ANQGSEA. Trimming took 7 bases from V and 8 from J; bases not matched to a gene: 16. Here the CDR3 DNA reads TGCAGCGCCCGAGGTGTTGGGACAGCTCACGGCTACACCTTC. Amino acids: CSARGVGTAHGYTF.

This chain joins TRBV24-1 and TRBJ2-7; 7 nucleotides agree with TRBD2. The germline gives CDR1 KGHDR, CDR2 SFDVKD. V shed 3 bases and J 7 bases; nucleotides not matched to a gene: 5. The CDR3 is made up of 13 amino acids. The DNA for the CDR3 is TGTGCCACCAGTGATGGGGCAGCGGGGGAGCAGTACTTC. Translation gives CATSDGAAGEQYF.

The V call is TRBV2, the J call TRBJ2-5, with TRBD1 identical over 9 bases. The CDR3 is 14 amino acids. The germline V gene has CDR1 SNHLY and CDR2 FYNNEI. The trim removed 6 bases at V and 6 bases at J, leaving 8 bases unmatched. CDR3 DNA: TGTGCCAGCAGCGGGACAGGGACCCGGCAGACCCAGTACTTC. Its translation: CASSGTGTRQTQYF. The variable domain in full, completed from reference TRBV2 and TRBJ2-5, reads EPEVTQTPSHQVTQMGQEVILRCVPISNHLYFYWYRQILGQKVEFLVSFYNNEISEKSEIFDDQFSVERPDGSNFTLKIRSTKLEDSAMYFCASSGTGTRQTQYFGPGTRLLVL.

J is TRBJ1-1 and V is TRBV3-1 (or the pseudogene TRBV3-2); no clear D. Germline V CDR1 and CDR2: LGHDT, YNNKEL (reference sequence). This CDR3 spans 16 amino acids. Trimming pared 5 bases from V and 0 bases from J, leaving 16 bases between. The DNA for the CDR3 is TGTGCCAGCAGCTCCCAGGCCCCCGGGGTGAACACTGAAGCTTTCTTT. Translated, it gives CASSSQAPGVNTEAFF.

The chain couples TRBV30 to TRBJ1-1; D not resolved. The ends were cut back, 3 bases at V and 3 bases at J, with 5 bases in the middle. The CDR3 has 11 amino acids. CDR1 and CDR2 (germline): GTSNPN, SVGIG (reference sequence). CDR3 sequence reads: CAWRIDTEAFF. The CDR3 coding sequence is TGTGCCTGGAGGATAGACACTGAAGCTTTCTTT.

This sequence joins TRBV24-1 and TRBJ1-5; a weak D match, TRBD1 (5 bases). Germline loops: CDR1 KGHDR, CDR2 SFDVKD. V was trimmed by 2 bases and J by 1 base, leaving 14 bases between them. The CDR3 loop spans 17 amino acids. The CDR3 spells CATSDSKGVISNQPQHF. The CDR3 nucleotides read TGTGCCACCAGTGATTCGAAAGGGGTGATAAGCAATCAGCCCCAGCATTTT.

A few counts support this clone. Other nucleotide sequences in the sample specify the same CDR3. The rearrangement uses TRBV19 and TRBJ2-1; no firm D call. This CDR3 comprises 12 residues. Germline V gives CDR1 LNHDA, CDR2 SQIVND (reference sequence). The V end was cut by 4 bases, the J end by 4 bases, with 5 bases between. CDR3 bases: TGTGCCAGTAGTACTTCGTACAATGAGCAGTTCTTC. Translation: CASSTSYNEQFF.

Only one count was recorded for this clone. This chain connects TRBV28 to TRBJ1-2; 10 nucleotides line up with TRBD1. J lost 4 bases, V lost 6 bases, and 5 bases had no gene match. Germline CDR1 reads MDHEN; CDR2 reads SYDVKM. The CDR3 extends over 14 amino acids. Here the CDR3 DNA reads TGTGCCAGCAGATGGGGACAGGGGATCTATGGCTACACCTTC. It yields the protein CASRWGQGIYGYTF.

This clone appeared a few times. The V call is TRBV5-1, the J call TRBJ2-2; 8 bases line up with TRBD1. The CDR3 length is 16 residues. Per the germline V gene, CDR1 is SGHRS and CDR2 is YFSETQ. The trim removed 4 bases at V and 0 bases at J, leaving 5 bases unmatched. CDR3 sequence: CASSPEGQANTGELFF. The CDR3 region has the DNA TGCGCCAGCAGCCCAGAGGGACAGGCGAACACCGGGGAGCTGTTTTTT.

The V and J genes are TRBV19 and TRBJ2-1; maybe TRBD1 (5 bases). The CDR3 covers 14 residues. Trimming took off 7 bases at V and 0 bases at J, with 10 bases between the two ends. The germline V gene encodes CDR1 LNHDA and CDR2 SQIVND (reference sequence). Here the CDR3 reads CASMGRSSYNEQFF. DNA of the CDR3: TGTGCCAGTATGGGGCGGAGCTCCTACAATGAGCAGTTCTTC.

This clone was recorded only once. With a much larger clone just one base away, this may be a read error. The V gene is TRBV5-4, the J gene TRBJ1-1; D not certain. This CDR3 region has 12 residues. CDR1 and CDR2 (germline): SGHNT, YYREEE (reference sequence). Trimming cost V 2 bases and J 1 base, with 3 bases left between them. CDR3 sequence: CASSFQNTEAFF. CDR3 nucleotides: TGTGCCAGCAGCTTCCAGAACACTGAAGCTTTCTTT.

This clone is a singleton in its sample. The gene calls are TRBV5-6 and TRBJ1-1; TRBD1 agrees at 7 bases. J was trimmed by 5 bases and V by 2 bases; bases with no gene match: 12. The CDR3 is made up of 16 amino acids. Germline CDR1 reads SGHDT; CDR2 reads YYEEEE. The DNA of the CDR3 is TGTGCCAGCAGCTTCGTGGGAGAGGGGGCAGCGACTGAAGCTTTCTTT. It codes for CASSFVGEGAATEAFF.

CDR3 sequence: CASSRDSIETQYF. The CDR3 nucleotides read TGCGCCAGCAGCCGAGACAGTATAGAGACCCAGTACTTC. The chain joins TRBV5-1 to TRBJ2-5; TRBD1 might be the D (5 bases). The CDR3 sequence is 13 residues long. Germline V gene data show CDR1 as SGHRS and CDR2 as YFSETQ. V was trimmed by 4 bases and J by 4 bases, leaving 11 bases between them.

The chain uses TRBV19 and TRBJ1-6; 8 nucleotides align to TRBD1. With 10 bases clipped from V and 5 bases from J, the junction kept 10 bases outside the gene matches. The CDR3 spans 15 residues. Germline loops: CDR1 LNHDA, CDR2 SQIVND (reference sequence). This chain's CDR3 is CATKSGGGHNSPLHF. CDR3 nucleotides: TGTGCCACTAAGTCAGGGGGCGGCCATAATTCACCCCTCCACTTT.

The chain couples TRBV4-3 to TRBJ1-2; D ambiguous. CDR3 size: 16 residues. With 0 bases removed from V and 4 bases from J, the gap between germline ends came to 15 bases. CDR1 and CDR2 (germline): LGHNA, YSLEER. As DNA, the CDR3 is TGCGCCAGCAGCCAAGAAGATCTCCGAGCCTTCTATGGCTACACCTTC. It is translated as CASSQEDLRAFYGYTF.

This sequence joins TRBV9 and TRBJ2-1; 10 positions agree with TRBD2. V gave up 0 bases and J gave up 7 bases; unmatched junction bases: 16. The CDR3 consists of 19 residues. Germline V gene sequence: CDR1 SGDLS, CDR2 YYNGEE. CDR3 sequence: CASSVVGGGAGGPENEQFF. The CDR3 region has the DNA TGTGCCAGCAGCGTAGTGGGGGGTGGAGCGGGAGGGCCAGAGAATGAGCAGTTCTTC.

The rearrangement links TRBV27 to TRBJ2-7, with 7 bases fitting TRBD1. Germline CDR1 and CDR2: MNHEY and SMNVEV (reference sequence). This CDR3 has 14 amino acids. V lost 0 bases, J lost 2 bases, and 1 base stayed unmatched. CDR3 sequence: CASSLSTGTYEQYF. CDR3 coding DNA: TGTGCCAGCAGTTTATCGACAGGGACCTACGAGCAGTACTTC.

The CDR3 DNA reads as TGTGCCACCCAGCCAGGGAAGGGGACTGAAGCTTTCTTT. Translated, it gives CATQPGKGTEAFF. This chain connects TRBV24-1 to TRBJ1-1, with D perhaps TRBD1 (5 bases). Germline V gene sequence: CDR1 KGHDR, CDR2 SFDVKD. This CDR3 is 13 amino acids long. V lost 9 bases and J 5 bases, leaving 15 bases between the germline ends.